This is a list of T cell receptor beta chains from one sample in a study of blood T cell repertoires in COVID-19. TCRdb keeps only in-frame clones here, not all; method: immunoSEQ multiplex PCR. The sample records approximately 300,000 clones, around nine tenths being singletons. The sample was peripheral blood. The receptor source for this set is a man in his fifties or sixties with active or convalescent COVID-19. Each CDR3 is given with its conserved first and last residue. Each record gives: D gene, V gene, J gene, clone size, CDR3 protein, CDR3 DNA. The D gene is left open where the match is weak. Clone size is given for some rows only: seen once, a few or many times, or a class if the clone is expanded.

>-|TRBV2|TRBJ1-2|-
CASSEAIEGGYTF
TGTGCCAGCAGTGAAGCTATCGAGGGAGGCTACACCTTC
>TRBD1|TRBV2|TRBJ1-2|-
CASSDDRGQDGYTF
TGTGCCAGCAGTGATGACAGGGGGCAGGATGGCTACACCTTC
>TRBD1|TRBV7-8|TRBJ1-2|-
CASSGWDRGVGYTF
TGTGCCAGCAGCGGCTGGGACAGGGGCGTCGGCTACACCTTC
>-|TRBV30|TRBJ1-6|-
CAWSSTGNSPLHF
TGTGCCTGGAGTTCTACAGGGAATTCACCCCTCCACTTT
>-|TRBV4-2|TRBJ1-1|once
CASSQEYLKNTEAFF
TGTGCCAGCAGCCAAGAGTACCTAAAGAACACTGAAGCTTTCTTT
>-|TRBV5-6|TRBJ2-5|-
CASSSRSQGPILQETQYF
TGTGCCAGCAGCTCCCGGTCCCAGGGGCCGATACTTCAAGAGACCCAGTACTTC
>-|TRBV4-3|TRBJ2-2|-
CASSQDLSGWRELFF
TGCGCCAGCAGCCAAGATCTTAGCGGCTGGAGGGAGCTGTTTTTT
>-|TRBV19|TRBJ1-2|-
CASSIGSAVHYTF
TGTGCCAGTAGTATAGGAAGTGCAGTACACTACACCTTC
>-|TRBV29-1|TRBJ2-2|few
CTVSGGTSTGELFF
TGCACCGTCTCCGGCGGGACCAGCACCGGGGAGCTGTTTTTT
>-|TRBV4-1|TRBJ2-7|once
CASSFSGSLQEQYF
TGCGCCAGCAGCTTTTCGGGGTCCCTACAAGAGCAGTACTTC
>-|TRBV27|TRBJ1-4|-
CASSLPTLGGLATNEKLFF
TGTGCCAGCAGTTTACCGACCCTGGGGGGTCTTGCAACTAATGAAAAACTGTTTTTT
>-|TRBV7-2|TRBJ2-5|-
CASSAVQGPRVGETQYF
TGTGCCAGCAGCGCTGTTCAGGGGCCCCGGGTCGGGGAGACCCAGTACTTC
>TRBD1|TRBV28|TRBJ1-2|-
CASSSGQGLNYGYTF
TGTGCCAGCAGTTCCGGACAGGGCCTTAACTATGGCTACACCTTC
>-|TRBV28|TRBJ2-7|-
CASSLSRDEQYF
TGTGCCAGCAGTTTGTCCAGGGACGAGCAGTACTTC
>-|TRBV5-1|TRBJ2-1|once
CASSPPGSNEQFF
TGCGCCAGCAGCCCCCCGGGTAGCAATGAGCAGTTCTTC
>TRBD1|TRBV6-2/TRBV6-3|TRBJ1-1|once
CASSYGDRGSSEAFF
TGTGCCAGCAGTTACGGGGACAGGGGGTCTTCTGAAGCTTTCTTT
>-|TRBV30|TRBJ1-1|-
CAWKHYTEAFF
TGTGCCTGGAAACATTACACTGAAGCTTTCTTT
>TRBD1|TRBV19|TRBJ2-5|-
CASSGQGPGQGRETQYF
TGTGCCAGTAGTGGACAGGGCCCAGGACAGGGGCGGGAGACCCAGTACTTC
>TRBD2|TRBV28|TRBJ2-1|-
CASSPPPSGWGEQFF
TGTGCCAGCAGTCCACCGCCTAGCGGGTGGGGTGAGCAGTTCTTC
>-|TRBV27|TRBJ1-6|-
CASSLDTLGSPLHF
TGTGCCAGCAGCCTGGACACCCTGGGTTCACCCCTCCACTTT
>-|TRBV7-2|TRBJ1-6|-
CASSLARQGTLHF
TGTGCCAGCAGCTTAGCAAGGCAGGGAACCCTCCACTTT
>-|TRBV10-3|TRBJ2-1|-
CAISESTREAEQFF
TGTGCCATCAGTGAGTCGACAAGGGAGGCTGAGCAGTTCTTC
>-|TRBV19|TRBJ1-4|-
CASSISPGNEKLFF
TGTGCCAGTAGTATATCTCCAGGCAATGAAAAACTGTTTTTT
>-|TRBV12-3/TRBV12-4|TRBJ1-3|-
CASSLGDTIYF
TGTGCCAGCAGTTTGGGAGACACCATATATTTT
>-|TRBV5-5|TRBJ1-6|-
CASSSSSYNSPLHF
TGTGCCAGCAGCTCGAGCTCCTATAATTCACCCCTCCACTTT
>TRBD1|TRBV2|TRBJ2-1|-
CASSDGTGDNEQFF
TGTGCCAGCAGTGATGGGACAGGGGACAATGAGCAGTTCTTC
>-|TRBV28|TRBJ2-3|-
CASTQAAGRTDTQYF
TGTGCCAGCACCCAAGCGGCGGGGCGCACAGATACGCAGTATTTT
>TRBD2|TRBV7-2|TRBJ2-1|-
CASSTSGGTDEQFF
TGTGCCAGCAGCACTAGCGGGGGGACGGATGAGCAGTTCTTC
>TRBD2|TRBV15|TRBJ2-3|-
CATSRDFSSGGSDTQYF
TGTGCCACCAGCAGAGATTTCTCTAGCGGGGGTTCAGATACGCAGTATTTT
>-|TRBV6-5|TRBJ1-2|once
CASSRGAEYGYTF
TGTGCCAGCAGCCGGGGGGCGGAATATGGCTACACCTTC
>TRBD2|TRBV3-1/TRBV3-2|TRBJ2-5|-
CASSQGTSGQETQYF
TGTGCCAGCAGCCAAGGGACTAGCGGACAAGAGACCCAGTACTTC
>-|TRBV19|TRBJ2-7|-
CASSILSGADYEQYF
TGTGCCAGTAGTATATTATCAGGGGCTGACTACGAGCAGTACTTC
>TRBD1|TRBV2|TRBJ1-2|-
CASGNRDRGYGYTF
TGTGCCAGCGGAAATCGGGACAGGGGCTATGGCTACACCTTC
>TRBD1|TRBV6-6|TRBJ1-3|-
CASRQGAGNTIYF
TGTGCCAGCAGACAGGGGGCTGGAAACACCATATATTTT
>-|TRBV5-8|TRBJ2-7|-
CASSLGDFTYEQYF
TGTGCCAGCAGCTTGGGGGACTTCACCTACGAGCAGTACTTC
>-|TRBV6-2/TRBV6-3|TRBJ1-5|-
CASSYGFLGGNQPQHF
TGTGCCAGCAGTTACGGGTTTTTGGGGGGGAATCAGCCCCAGCATTTT
>TRBD1|TRBV7-3|TRBJ2-2|-
CASSLRRQGLTGELFF
TGTGCCAGCAGCTTAAGGCGACAGGGGCTCACCGGGGAGCTGTTTTTT
>TRBD1|TRBV4-3|TRBJ1-1|-
CASSQRQGGENTEAFF
TGCGCCAGCAGCCAACGACAGGGCGGGGAGAACACTGAAGCTTTCTTT
>TRBD2|TRBV11-2|TRBJ2-1|-
CASSPRIAGGPLSVNEQFF
TGTGCCAGCAGCCCCCGAATAGCGGGGGGGCCGCTCTCCGTGAATGAGCAGTTCTTC
>TRBD1|TRBV6-5|TRBJ2-5|-
CASSYFLGGETQYF
TGTGCCAGCAGTTACTTCCTAGGGGGCGAGACCCAGTACTTC
>TRBD1|TRBV18|TRBJ1-1|-
CASSRRQGVSVVNTEAFF
TGTGCCAGCTCACGACGACAGGGTGTTTCAGTAGTGAACACTGAAGCTTTCTTT
>-|TRBV10-3|TRBJ1-4|-
CAISAQGGEKLFF
TGTGCCATCAGTGCTCAGGGAGGGGAAAAACTGTTTTTT
>-|TRBV4-2|TRBJ1-1|few
CASSQDQGPNTEAFF
TGTGCCAGCAGCCAAGATCAGGGGCCGAACACTGAAGCTTTCTTT
>TRBD1|TRBV28|TRBJ2-5|-
CASSSPLDRWYQETQYF
TGTGCCAGCAGTTCACCCCTGGACAGGTGGTACCAAGAGACCCAGTACTTC
>-|TRBV19|TRBJ1-2|-
CASSIGDYGYTF
TGTGCCAGTAGTATAGGCGACTATGGCTACACCTTC
>-|TRBV11-2|TRBJ2-1|-
CASSFLLSSSYNEQFF
TGTGCCAGCAGCTTCCTACTAAGTAGTTCCTACAATGAGCAGTTCTTC
>TRBD1|TRBV6-5|TRBJ1-3|-
CASSPGTGEVTIYF
TGTGCCAGCAGCCCCGGGACAGGGGAGGTAACCATATATTTT
>-|TRBV6-5|TRBJ2-2|-
CASSSLGGGGELLF
TGTGCCAGCAGCTCTTTGGGGGGTGGCGGAGAGCTGCTTTTT
>TRBD2|TRBV30|TRBJ2-1|-
CAWNSGSNEQFF
TGTGCCTGGAATAGCGGGAGCAATGAGCAGTTCTTC
>TRBD1|TRBV2|TRBJ2-3|-
CASSAGQATDTQYF
TGTGCCAGCAGTGCTGGACAGGCCACAGATACGCAGTATTTT
>-|TRBV2|TRBJ2-1|many
CASRGASSYNEQFF
TGTGCCAGCAGGGGGGCCAGCTCCTACAATGAGCAGTTCTTC
>-|TRBV18|TRBJ2-1|-
CASSPPTRGEQFF
TGTGCCAGCTCACCACCAACTCGGGGTGAGCAGTTCTTC
>-|TRBV7-8|TRBJ1-5|-
CASSLYAPRSHQPQHF
TGTGCCAGCAGCTTATATGCCCCACGGTCGCATCAGCCCCAGCATTTT
>TRBD2|TRBV27|TRBJ2-7|-
CASSRLAASGELYF
TGTGCCAGCAGCCGTCTAGCGGCGAGCGGCGAACTGTACTTC
>-|TRBV7-3|TRBJ2-2|-
CASSLAGGPPTGELFF
TGTGCCAGCAGCTTAGCGGGCGGACCACCCACCGGGGAGCTGTTTTTT
>-|TRBV11-3|TRBJ2-2|-
CASSGGGGTGELFF
TGTGCCAGCAGCGGAGGGGGCGGCACCGGGGAGCTGTTTTTT
>TRBD1|TRBV9|TRBJ2-2|-
CASSGTGLAGELFF
TGTGCCAGCAGCGGGACAGGGTTGGCCGGGGAGCTGTTTTTT